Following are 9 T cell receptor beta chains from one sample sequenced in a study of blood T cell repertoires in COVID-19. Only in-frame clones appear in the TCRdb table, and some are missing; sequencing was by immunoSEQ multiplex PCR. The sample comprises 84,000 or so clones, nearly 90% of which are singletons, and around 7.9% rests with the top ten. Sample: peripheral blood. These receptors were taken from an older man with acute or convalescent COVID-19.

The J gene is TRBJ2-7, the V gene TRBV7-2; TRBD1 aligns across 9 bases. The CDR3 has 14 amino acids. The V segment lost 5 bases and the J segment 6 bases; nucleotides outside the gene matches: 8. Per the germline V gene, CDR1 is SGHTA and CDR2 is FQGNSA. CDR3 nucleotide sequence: TGTGCCAGCAGCCCACGGACAGGGGCGGGCGAGCAGTACTTC. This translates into CASSPRTGAGEQYF.

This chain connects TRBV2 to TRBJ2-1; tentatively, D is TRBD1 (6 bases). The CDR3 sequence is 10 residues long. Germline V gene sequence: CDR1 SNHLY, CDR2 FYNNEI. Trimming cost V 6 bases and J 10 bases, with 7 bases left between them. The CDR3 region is CASRRGEQFF. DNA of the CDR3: TGTGCCAGCAGGAGGGGGGAGCAGTTCTTC.

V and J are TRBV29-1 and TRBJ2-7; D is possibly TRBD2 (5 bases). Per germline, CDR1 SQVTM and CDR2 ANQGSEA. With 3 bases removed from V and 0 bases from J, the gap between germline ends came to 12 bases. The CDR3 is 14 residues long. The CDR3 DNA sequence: TGCAGCGTTGATGGCGGGCCTAGCTCCTACGAGCAGTACTTC. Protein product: CSVDGGPSSYEQYF.

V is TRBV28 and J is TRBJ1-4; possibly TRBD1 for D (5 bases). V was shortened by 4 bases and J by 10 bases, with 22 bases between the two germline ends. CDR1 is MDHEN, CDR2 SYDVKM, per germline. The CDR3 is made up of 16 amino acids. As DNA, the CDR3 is TGTGCCAGCAGTTCCCCCGACAGAGTAGTTTTAGGAAAACTGTTTTTT. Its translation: CASSSPDRVVLGKLFF. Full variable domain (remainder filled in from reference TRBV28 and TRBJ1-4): DVKVTQSSRYLVKRTGEKVFLECVQDMDHENMFWYRQDPGLGLRLIYFSYDVKMKEKGDIPEGYSVSREKKERFSLILESASTNQTSMYLCASSSPDRVVLGKLFFGSGTQLSVL.

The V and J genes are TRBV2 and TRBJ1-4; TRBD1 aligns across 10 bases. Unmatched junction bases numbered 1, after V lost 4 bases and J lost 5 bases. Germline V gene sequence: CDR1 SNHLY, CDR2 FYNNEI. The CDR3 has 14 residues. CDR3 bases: TGTGCCAGCAGTGGACAGGGGGCGAATGAAAAACTGTTTTTT. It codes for CASSGQGANEKLFF.

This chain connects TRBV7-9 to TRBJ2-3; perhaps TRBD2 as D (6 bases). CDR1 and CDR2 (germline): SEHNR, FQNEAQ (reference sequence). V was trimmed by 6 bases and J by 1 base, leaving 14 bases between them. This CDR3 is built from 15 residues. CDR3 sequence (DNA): TGTGCCAGCAGGTTTAGCGGAGGGGGCACAGATACGCAGTATTTT. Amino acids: CASRFSGGGTDTQYF.

The CDR3 nucleotides are TGTGCCAGCTCACCAATCGGGGGATCAATAGAGGGCCCTGGAAACACCATATATTTT. The encoded protein is CASSPIGGSIEGPGNTIYF. The genes are TRBV18 and TRBJ1-3; D is perhaps TRBD1 (5 bases). The germline gives CDR1 KGHSH, CDR2 LQKENI. The CDR3 sequence is 19 residues long. V gave up 2 bases and J gave up 2 bases, with 22 bases separating them.

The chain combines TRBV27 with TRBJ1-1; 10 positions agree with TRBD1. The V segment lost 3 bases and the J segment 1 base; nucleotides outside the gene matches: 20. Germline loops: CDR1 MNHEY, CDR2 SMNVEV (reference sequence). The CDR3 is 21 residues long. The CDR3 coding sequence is TGTGCCAGCAGTTTGTCGGTTTTTGCTCGGTGGACAGGGGGGTCGAACACTGAAGCTTTCTTT. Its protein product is CASSLSVFARWTGGSNTEAFF.

Here the CDR3 reads CASSLVTVNTEAFF. CDR3 sequence (DNA): TGCGCCAGCAGCTTGGTTACGGTTAACACTGAAGCTTTCTTT. The rearrangement uses TRBV5-1 and TRBJ1-1; no reliable D call. Germline lookup yields CDR1 SGHRS and CDR2 YFSETQ. Trimming took 0 bases from V and 2 from J, leaving 8 bases between them. This CDR3 has 14 amino acids.